The 30 T cell receptor beta chains in this list originate from one sample, sequenced in a study of cytotoxic CD8 clonotypes in ibrutinib-treated CLL. Using immunoSEQ multiplex PCR, the repertoire was profiled, and TCRdb retains in-frame clones only, with some absent. The data show around 30,000 clones, approximately 57% seen once. The material sequenced was PBMCs, taken before ibrutinib treatment. The source of these receptors is a human donor with chronic lymphocytic leukemia.

The rearrangement uses TRBV2 and TRBJ2-1; 12 bases line up with TRBD2. This CDR3 contains 18 residues. V lost 7 bases and J lost 0; bases outside the gene matches: 10. Germline V CDR1 and CDR2: SNHLY, FYNNEI. Here the CDR3 reads CASIPGLAGYISYNEQFF. The CDR3 DNA sequence: TGTGCCAGCATCCCGGGACTAGCGGGCTATATCTCCTACAATGAGCAGTTCTTC.

This chain connects TRBV15 to TRBJ1-6; D perhaps matches TRBD1 (5 bases). Trimming stripped 5 bases from V and 4 bases from J, with 9 bases between. Germline loops: CDR1 LNHNV, CDR2 YYDKDF (reference sequence). CDR3 length equals 14 residues. This CDR3 reads CATSARAYNSPLHF. CDR3 nucleotides: TGTGCCACCAGCGCCAGGGCTTATAATTCACCCCTCCACTTT.

This chain uses TRBV14 with TRBJ2-7, with 7 bases aligning to TRBD1. The germline V gene has CDR1 SGHDN and CDR2 FVKESK. The CDR3 loop spans 13 amino acids. Trimming took 6 bases from V and 2 from J; bases not matched to a gene: 4. CDR3 loop: CASRPGTAYEQYF. CDR3 coding DNA: TGTGCCAGCAGACCCGGGACAGCCTACGAGCAGTACTTC.

This clone was seen a handful of times. CDR3 sequence: CASSTNSNTQYF. CDR3 sequence (DNA): TGTGCCAGCAGTACGAACAGTAATACGCAGTATTTT. This chain connects TRBV28 to TRBJ2-3; D is undetermined. Germline values: CDR1 MDHEN, CDR2 SYDVKM. The CDR3 has 12 amino acids. V was pared by 5 bases and J by 7 bases, with 10 bases between.

The chain combines TRBV7-9 with TRBJ2-7; D may be TRBD2 (6 bases). The CDR3 has 12 amino acids. V was trimmed by 1 base and J by 11 bases, leaving 12 bases between them. Germline loops: CDR1 SEHNR, CDR2 FQNEAQ (reference sequence). The DNA for the CDR3 is TGTGCCAGCAGCTTAGGGGGGGAGGAGGAGTACTTC. Encoded protein: CASSLGGEEEYF.

This clone was counted a few times. V usage is TRBV7-9 and J usage is TRBJ2-3; D could derive from TRBD1 or TRBD2 (5 bases each). Germline V CDR1 and CDR2: SEHNR, FQNEAQ (reference sequence). Trimming stripped 1 base from V and 5 bases from J, with 10 bases between. There are 14 residues in the CDR3. The CDR3 nucleotides are TGTGCCAGCAGCTTAGGAGGGGTGATAGATACGCAGTATTTT. It encodes CASSLGGVIDTQYF. Drawing the rest from reference TRBV7-9 and TRBJ2-3, the complete variable domain is DTGVSQNPRHKITKRGQNVTFRCDPISEHNRLYWYRQTLGQGPEFLTYFQNEAQLEKSRLLSDRFSAERPKGSFSTLEIQRTEQGDSAMYLCASSLGGVIDTQYFGPGTRLTVL.

This clone was observed a single time. The V and J genes are TRBV2 and TRBJ2-1, with TRBD2 matching over 8 bases. Per the germline V gene, CDR1 is SNHLY and CDR2 is FYNNEI. Germline trimming cut 6 bases from V and 7 bases from J; bases unmatched to any gene: 14. The CDR3 contains 16 residues. The CDR3 here is CASRESGSRRSNEQFF. The CDR3 nucleotides read TGTGCCAGCAGAGAAAGCGGGAGCAGACGGTCGAATGAGCAGTTCTTC.

The V and J genes are TRBV13 and TRBJ1-1; 8 bases align to TRBD1. Germline V lookup: CDR1 PRHDT, CDR2 FYEKMQ (reference sequence). This CDR3 spans 13 amino acids. V lost 5 bases to trimming and J lost 5 bases; unmatched junction nucleotides: 4. The CDR3 here is CASSRDRQTEAFF. The CDR3 DNA reads TGTGCCAGCAGCCGGGACAGGCAGACTGAAGCTTTCTTT. Full variable domain (outside the CDR3, taken from reference TRBV13 and TRBJ1-1): AAGVIQSPRHLIKEKRETATLKCYPIPRHDTVYWYQQGPGQDPQFLISFYEKMQSDKGSIPDRFSAQQFSDYHSELNMSSLELGDSALYFCASSRDRQTEAFFGQGTRLTVV.

The V gene is TRBV7-3, the J gene TRBJ1-1, with no clear D. V lost 5 bases, J lost 5 bases, and 21 bases lay in between. This CDR3 region has 16 residues. The germline V gene has CDR1 SGHTA and CDR2 FQGTGA. The CDR3 nucleotides read TGTGCCAGCAGCGCAATGAGCAGTTGGGGAGGAACTGAAGCTTTCTTT. Translating it yields CASSAMSSWGGTEAFF.

V usage is TRBV4-1 and J usage is TRBJ2-3, with D possibly TRBD2 on 5 matching bases. Germline values: CDR1 MGHRA, CDR2 YSYEKL. V shed 3 bases and J shed 4 bases, with 20 bases lying between them. This CDR3 has 17 residues. For the CDR3, the DNA is TGCGCCAGCAGCCAGTACCAACAGCGGTCCAGAGCAGATACGCAGTATTTT. It is translated as CASSQYQQRSRADTQYF.

The chain carries TRBV5-4 and TRBJ2-7, with a tentative D call TRBD1 (5 bases). The V and J ends lost 3 bases and 2 bases respectively, with 15 bases between them. The CDR3 consists of 15 residues. Germline values: CDR1 SGHNT, CDR2 YYREEE (reference sequence). CDR3 sequence (DNA): TGTGCCAGCAGCTCGATGGGGCAGGGTCCCTACGAGCAGTACTTC. As protein: CASSSMGQGPYEQYF.

The chain recombines TRBV14 with TRBJ2-1; no firm D call. The CDR3 contains 16 residues. Trimming shortened V by 4 bases and J by 0 bases, and 13 bases separated the two germline ends. CDR1 and CDR2 (germline): SGHDN, FVKESK. CDR3 coding DNA: TGTGCCAGCAGCCCAGGAGTGGGTCTCTCCTACAATGAGCAGTTCTTC. Protein product: CASSPGVGLSYNEQFF.

In its sample, this clone ranks as medium-sized. CDR3: CSVGGNSNAGELFF. CDR3 coding DNA: TGCAGCGTTGGGGGTAATAGTAATGCCGGGGAGCTGTTTTTT. The J gene is TRBJ2-2, the V gene TRBV29-1; unclear D gene. The V gene's germline CDR1 is SQVTM and CDR2 ANQGSEA. Trimming took 4 bases from V and 6 from J, leaving 15 bases between them. The CDR3 has 14 residues.

This chain's CDR3 is CASSLAAGNPYEQYF. The CDR3 nucleotides are TGCGCCAGCAGCTTGGCCGCCGGGAATCCCTACGAGCAGTACTTC. This rearrangement joins TRBV5-1 to TRBJ2-7; tentatively, D is TRBD2 (5 bases). Trimming pared 0 bases from V and 2 bases from J, leaving 12 bases between. CDR1 and CDR2 (germline): SGHRS, YFSETQ. CDR3 size: 15 residues.

The chain joins TRBV5-1 to TRBJ2-3, with TRBD2 matching over 9 bases. Germline V gene lookup returns CDR1 SGHRS and CDR2 YFSETQ. V dropped 4 bases and J dropped 6; count of bases not matched to a gene: 3. CDR3 length: 13 residues. The DNA for the CDR3 is TGCGCCAGCAGCCTAGCGGGGTGGGATACGCAGTATTTT. It codes for CASSLAGWDTQYF.

This sequence joins TRBV6-1 and TRBJ1-4; weak D call: TRBD1 (6 bases). The germline V and J ends were trimmed by 4 bases and 5 bases, with 17 bases remaining between them. The germline gives CDR1 MNHNS, CDR2 SASEGT. This CDR3 region has 16 residues. CDR3 in DNA: TGTGCCAGCAGTGGGCCATTTCAGGGGCTCAATGAAAAACTGTTTTTT. This sequence encodes CASSGPFQGLNEKLFF.

This rearrangement joins TRBV25-1 to TRBJ1-1; D not resolved. The CDR3 sequence is 12 residues long. The germline V gene encodes CDR1 MGHDK and CDR2 SYGVNS. V lost 8 bases and J lost 1, with 8 bases in between. The CDR3 DNA is TGTGCCAGCCGTCCGGGGAACACTGAAGCTTTCTTT. Protein product: CASRPGNTEAFF.

This clone has only a few counts. This chain uses TRBV11-2 with TRBJ2-3; TRBD2 matches 9 bases. V shed 3 bases and J 4 bases; nucleotides not matched to a gene: 11. The CDR3 contains 17 residues. Germline lookup yields CDR1 SGHAT and CDR2 FQNNGV. CDR3 sequence reads: CASSFPGGSGGPDTQYF. The CDR3 DNA sequence: TGTGCCAGCAGCTTTCCCGGTGGTAGCGGGGGCCCAGATACGCAGTATTTT. The whole variable domain, remainder taken from reference TRBV11-2 and TRBJ2-3, is EAGVAQSPRYKIIEKRQSVAFWCNPISGHATLYWYQQILGQGPKLLIQFQNNGVVDDSQLPKDRFSAERLKGVDSTLKIQPAKLEDSAVYLCASSFPGGSGGPDTQYFGPGTRLTVL.

The rearrangement uses TRBV5-6 and TRBJ2-3; 11 positions agree with TRBD2. Germline values: CDR1 SGHDT, CDR2 YYEEEE. V shed 0 bases and J 0 bases; nucleotides not matched to a gene: 9. The CDR3 has 19 amino acids. CDR3 protein: CASSLVTLAGGPSTDTQYF. CDR3 coding DNA: TGTGCCAGCAGCTTGGTGACCCTAGCGGGGGGCCCAAGCACAGATACGCAGTATTTT.

The chain joins TRBV2 to TRBJ2-3; no clear D. The CDR3 is 11 amino acids. Trimming removed 8 bases at V and 4 bases at J, with 7 bases between. In germline, CDR1 is SNHLY, CDR2 FYNNEI. Here the CDR3 reads CASGFSDTQYF. CDR3 DNA sequence: TGTGCCAGCGGCTTTTCAGATACGCAGTATTTT.

The chain uses TRBV7-8 and TRBJ1-3; TRBD1 is a possible D gene (6 bases). CDR3 length equals 16 residues. V lost 5 bases and J 3 bases, leaving 17 bases between the germline ends. The germline V gene encodes CDR1 SGHVS and CDR2 FQNEAQ. The CDR3 is CASSLDRPLGGNTIYF. In DNA, the CDR3 is TGTGCCAGCAGCCTAGACAGGCCTTTGGGTGGAAACACCATATATTTT.

V and J are TRBV10-3 and TRBJ2-7; 8 bases line up with TRBD1. The length of the CDR3 is 14 residues. V trimming: 7 bases; J trimming: 6 bases; junction bases outside the gene matches: 11. The V gene's germline CDR1 is ENHRY and CDR2 SYGVKD. This CDR3 reads CAITHQDRASEQYF. The CDR3 bases are TGTGCCATCACCCACCAGGACAGGGCTAGCGAGCAGTACTTC.

This clone occurred once. The chain's CDR3 is CASSLGTGNGAFF. Written as DNA, the CDR3 is TGTGCCAGCAGCTTAGGGACAGGGAACGGGGCTTTCTTT. The V gene is TRBV7-6, the J gene TRBJ1-1, with 8 bases matching TRBD1. V dropped 1 base and J dropped 11; count of bases not matched to a gene: 6. The length of the CDR3 is 13 residues. Germline V CDR1 and CDR2: SGHVS, FNYEAQ.

The V call is TRBV5-6, the J call TRBJ2-6, with D maybe TRBD2 (5 bases). V shed 1 base and J shed 2 bases, with 16 bases lying between them. The CDR3 loop spans 18 amino acids. Germline values: CDR1 SGHDT, CDR2 YYEEEE. The DNA of the CDR3 is TGTGCCAGCAGCTTGTTCCCGATTCGGGAAACTGGGGCCAACGTCCTGACTTTC. Residues: CASSLFPIRETGANVLTF.

The rearrangement links TRBV5-1 to TRBJ2-3; D is undetermined. This CDR3 comprises 14 residues. Germline V gives CDR1 SGHRS, CDR2 YFSETQ. V was shortened by 4 bases and J by 7 bases, with 16 bases between the two germline ends. The CDR3 DNA is TGCGCCAGCAGCCCACAGACGGGCCCGAATACGCAGTATTTT. As protein: CASSPQTGPNTQYF.

The genes are TRBV10-1 and TRBJ1-1; D might be TRBD1 (5 bases). V lost 2 bases and J 8 bases, leaving 15 bases between the germline ends. Per the germline V gene, CDR1 is WNHNN and CDR2 is SYGVQD (reference sequence). The CDR3 covers 14 residues. CDR3 protein: CASSEDHLTGEAFF. CDR3 in DNA: TGCGCCAGCAGTGAGGATCATCTAACAGGCGAAGCTTTCTTT.

The chain is built from TRBV5-1 and TRBJ2-5, with D tentatively TRBD1 or TRBD2 (6 bases each). The CDR3 has 15 amino acids. Germline CDR1 reads SGHRS; CDR2 reads YFSETQ. Trimming removed 4 bases from V and 1 base from J, with 14 bases in between. Here the CDR3 DNA reads TGCGCCAGCAGCCTAAGAGGGGGGCTCCAAGAGACCCAGTACTTC. This codes for CASSLRGGLQETQYF.

This clone is medium-sized. J is TRBJ1-2 and V is TRBV7-9; D gene unclear. The CDR3 length is 12 residues. Trimming removed 5 bases at V and 6 bases at J, with 10 bases between. Per the germline V gene, CDR1 is SEHNR and CDR2 is FQNEAQ (reference sequence). The CDR3 nucleotides read TGTGCCAGCAGCCCTACGCTGCATGGCTACACCTTC. Its translation: CASSPTLHGYTF. Full variable domain (rest looked up from reference TRBV7-9 and TRBJ1-2): DTGVSQNPRHKITKRGQNVTFRCDPISEHNRLYWYRQTLGQGPEFLTYFQNEAQLEKSRLLSDRFSAERPKGSFSTLEIQRTEQGDSAMYLCASSPTLHGYTFGSGTRLTVV.

V is TRBV2 and J is TRBJ2-1, with D possibly being TRBD2 (5 bases). V was trimmed by 7 bases and J by 3 bases, leaving 13 bases between them. The CDR3 covers 14 residues. Germline V gene sequence: CDR1 SNHLY, CDR2 FYNNEI. The CDR3 region is CASNSRSGYNEQFF. The CDR3 region has the DNA TGTGCCAGCAATAGTAGGAGCGGCTACAATGAGCAGTTCTTC.

J is TRBJ1-2 and V is TRBV5-4; TRBD1 might be the D (5 bases). Germline CDR1 is SGHNT and CDR2 is YYREEE (reference sequence). The germline V and J ends were trimmed by 3 bases and 5 bases, with 11 bases remaining between them. The CDR3 extends over 13 amino acids. The CDR3 reads CASSSGRTYGYTF. The CDR3 DNA is TGTGCCAGCAGCTCGGGACGGACATATGGCTACACCTTC.